This T cell receptor beta chain was observed in a study of T cells in Graves' hyperthyroidism and ophthalmopathy. This clonotype was observed a handful of times. Antigen: not known. V was pared by 6 bases and J by 1 base, with 7 bases between. In germline, CDR1 is MGHDK, CDR2 SYGVNS. CDR3 length equals 14 residues. Fresh peripheral blood, approximately 10 ml, was the source of the PBMCs. The investigators amplified TCR beta CDR3 regions from RNA transcripts. Researchers ran a first-round RT-PCR on the TCR CDR3 using the HTBI primer set. Via MiXCR, TCRdb re-called the multiplex PCR reads, giving one row per CDR3 protein. The sample holds more than 450,000 distinct CDR3 sequences; 14% are singletons and the top ten take around 13%. Study-wide results and caveats: In the analysis, a 13 V-J model separated ophthalmopathy from stable hyperthyroidism.

The sample comprised blood. The chain has TRBV25-1 and TRBJ2-6; D gene ambiguous. The clonotype was recovered from a woman in her thirties or forties with Graves' hyperthyroidism. Written as DNA, the CDR3 is TGTGCCAGCAGCCCCTTTTCTGGGGCCAACGTCCTGACTTTC. This encodes CASSPFSGANVLTF. Combining the CDR3 with reference TRBV25-1 and TRBJ2-6 gives the whole variable domain EADIYQTPRYLVIGTGKKITLECSQTMGHDKMYWYQQDPGMELHLIHYSYGVNSTEKGDLSSESTVSRIRTEHFPLTLESARPSHTSQYLCASSPFSGANVLTFGAGSRLTVL.